The 23 T cell receptor beta chains below come from one sample, sequenced in a study of T cell repertoires in cytomegalovirus infection. TCRdb reprocessed the reads via MiXCR and lists one record per CDR3 protein. The sample shows approximately 500,000 distinct CDR3 sequences, approximately 17% of them seen only once. Specimen: CD8+ T cells from PBMCs. These receptors all stem from a human donor in good health (CMV status not recorded). Some clones in this sample may be carry-over from other donors' samples.

This clonotype was found many times. The rearrangement links TRBV7-2 to TRBJ1-4; 8 bases are a match to TRBD1. Germline V lookup: CDR1 SGHTA, CDR2 FQGNSA. V shed 2 bases and J 2 bases; nucleotides not matched to a gene: 10. CDR3 length: 18 amino acids. The CDR3 DNA reads TGTGCCAGCAGCTTAAACAGACACAGGGGGGCCACTAATGAAAAACTGTTTTTT. Protein product: CASSLNRHRGATNEKLFF. The full variable domain, in which reference TRBV7-2 and TRBJ1-4 provide the parts outside the CDR3, is GAGVSQSPSNKVTEKGKDVELRCDPISGHTALYWYRQSLGQGLEFLIYFQGNSAPDKSGLPSDRFSAERTGGSVSTLTIQRTQQEDSAVYLCASSLNRHRGATNEKLFFGSGTQLSVL.

V and J are TRBV6-6 and TRBJ2-2, with 9 bases matching TRBD1. This CDR3 region has 19 residues. In germline, CDR1 is MNHNY, CDR2 SVGAGI (reference sequence). Unmatched junction bases numbered 17, after V lost 2 bases and J lost 7 bases. CDR3 in DNA: TGTGCCAGCAGTTACGGTTTCGGGCCGGGACAGGGATTCGTCGGGGAGCTGTTTTTT. It codes for CASSYGFGPGQGFVGELFF.

This clonotype was found a few times. The rearrangement uses TRBV7-7 and TRBJ2-2; 7 bases agree with TRBD2. V shed 1 base and J 0 bases; nucleotides not matched to a gene: 5. The CDR3 runs to 17 residues. The germline CDR1 and CDR2 sequences are SSHAT and FNYEAQ (reference sequence). The CDR3 DNA reads as TGTGCCAGCAGCTTAGGGGAGGGGACGGCGAACACCGGGGAGCTGTTTTTT. Protein: CASSLGEGTANTGELFF.

This clonotype has a count of ten or more. This chain uses TRBV28 with TRBJ2-7; 13 nucleotides match TRBD2. Germline CDR1 MDHEN, CDR2 SYDVKM. Losses at the gene ends were 4 bases for V and 5 bases for J; bases not matched to a gene: 5. This CDR3 contains 15 residues. The CDR3 protein is CASSSRTSGSNEQYF. The CDR3 DNA reads TGTGCCAGCAGTTCCCGGACTAGCGGGAGCAACGAGCAGTACTTC.

The chain carries TRBV6-5 and TRBJ1-1, with 9 bases matching TRBD1. Per the germline V gene, CDR1 is MNHEY and CDR2 is SVGAGI. J lost 7 bases, V lost 0 bases, and 9 bases had no gene match. CDR3 length: 16 amino acids. The CDR3: CASSYSVGDRALEAFF. CDR3 DNA: TGTGCCAGCAGTTACTCGGTCGGGGACAGGGCCCTTGAAGCTTTCTTT.

This clonotype occurred a few times. The chain couples TRBV13 to TRBJ1-4; a weak D match, TRBD1 (5 bases). The CDR3 extends over 15 amino acids. V lost 4 bases and J lost 7, with 16 bases in between. Germline CDR1 reads PRHDT; CDR2 reads FYEKMQ (reference sequence). CDR3 region: CASSSRTTGSEKLFF. In DNA form, the CDR3 reads TGTGCCAGCAGCTCCCGGACAACGGGGAGTGAAAAACTGTTTTTT.

This clonotype has only a few counts. This sequence joins TRBV4-1 and TRBJ2-7, with 9 nucleotides matching TRBD2. The CDR3 is made up of 14 amino acids. CDR1 MGHRA and CDR2 YSYEKL come from the germline V gene. Trimming removed 4 bases from V and 7 bases from J; junction bases left unmatched: 8. The CDR3 region is CASSPGVAGEEQYF. Written as DNA, the CDR3 is TGCGCCAGCAGCCCCGGAGTAGCGGGAGAAGAGCAGTACTTC.

This rearrangement joins TRBV4-1 to TRBJ1-1, with D hard to call. The CDR3 has 18 residues. The V and J ends lost 1 base and 4 bases respectively, with 22 bases between them. Germline CDR1 is MGHRA and CDR2 is YSYEKL. As DNA, the CDR3 is TGCGCCAGCAGCCAAGCCCCCGCCAGGTCCCATGGGTCCACTGAAGCTTTCTTT. This translates into CASSQAPARSHGSTEAFF.

This clonotype has at least ten counts. V and J are TRBV15 and TRBJ1-6; no firm D call. This CDR3 comprises 14 residues. Germline-derived CDR1 and CDR2 are LNHNV and YYDKDF (reference sequence). The ends were cut back, 1 base at V and 8 bases at J, with 9 bases in the middle. CDR3 sequence reads: CATSRGLLDSPLHF. CDR3 DNA sequence: TGTGCCACCAGCAGAGGTTTGCTTGATTCACCCCTCCACTTT.

CDR3 in amino acids: CASSAGQGSEKLFF. CDR3 DNA sequence: TGTGCCAGCAGTGCCGGGCAGGGGAGTGAAAAACTGTTTTTT. This chain connects TRBV6-1 to TRBJ1-4, with D possibly being TRBD1 (6 bases). Trimming cost V 4 bases and J 7 bases, with 13 bases left between them. CDR3 length equals 14 residues. Germline CDR1 MNHNS, CDR2 SASEGT.

This clonotype was observed at least ten times. This chain connects TRBV7-3 to TRBJ2-1; 7 positions match TRBD1. The CDR3 consists of 18 residues. J was trimmed by 5 bases and V by 4 bases; bases with no gene match: 17. Germline CDR1 SGHTA, CDR2 FQGTGA. The CDR3 region has the DNA TGTGCCAGCAGCTCAGTGTCAAAAGCCGGGACAGAGAACAATGAGCAGTTCTTC. Its translation is CASSSVSKAGTENNEQFF.

As concerns this clonotype: Just one base apart from a much larger clone, this may be a read error. The chain is built from TRBV7-3 and TRBJ1-1; perhaps TRBD1 as D (5 bases). In germline, CDR1 is SGHTA, CDR2 FQGTGA. This CDR3 has 15 amino acids. This chain's CDR3 is CASRPNAGTSTVAFF. The CDR3 nucleotides are TGTGCCAGCAGACCCAACGCCGGGACCAGCACTGTAGCTTTCTTT.

This clonotype has a count of ten or more. J is TRBJ1-5 and V is TRBV7-2; 8 positions match TRBD1. The CDR3 extends over 13 amino acids. Germline CDR1 SGHTA, CDR2 FQGNSA. Trimming cost V 5 bases and J 6 bases; bases outside gene matches: 3. The CDR3 DNA reads as TGTGCCAGCAGCCGGACAGGGAGTCAGCCCCAGCATTTT. Residues: CASSRTGSQPQHF.

V gene TRBV6-2 or TRBV6-3 combines with J gene TRBJ2-7, with 12 positions matching TRBD2. This CDR3 has 19 amino acids. The junction had 19 bases not matched to a gene; V was cut back by 7 bases and J by 3 bases. The germline V gene has CDR1 MNHEY and CDR2 SVGEGT. The CDR3 DNA sequence: TGTGCCAGCACCTTAGCGGGACTAGCGGGCGGACGACCGGGCTACGAGCAGTACTTC. Its protein product is CASTLAGLAGGRPGYEQYF.

This clonotype was observed at least ten times. V gene TRBV7-3 combines with J gene TRBJ1-1; D possibly corresponds to TRBD1 (5 bases). This CDR3 contains 14 residues. V lost 1 base and J lost 1, with 7 bases in between. Germline CDR1 and CDR2: SGHTA and FQGTGA. Here the CDR3 DNA reads TGTGCCAGCAGCTTAAAAGGACAGAACACTGAAGCTTTCTTT. Encoded protein: CASSLKGQNTEAFF.

This clonotype has only a few counts. The gene calls are TRBV9 and TRBJ1-1; weak D call: TRBD1 (6 bases). The germline V and J ends were trimmed by 4 bases and 4 bases, with 20 bases remaining between them. CDR3 length: 16 residues. Germline V gene data show CDR1 as SGDLS and CDR2 as YYNGEE. CDR3 region: CASSNEGEGVSTEAFF. DNA for the CDR3: TGTGCCAGCAGCAACGAGGGGGAAGGTGTGAGCACTGAAGCTTTCTTT.

Only one count was recorded for this clonotype. At one end, the junction sequence differs from germline, possibly due to a read error. The chain couples TRBV7-8 to TRBJ2-5; 10 nucleotides line up with TRBD2. The germline V gene has CDR1 SGHVS and CDR2 FQNEAQ. This CDR3 contains 17 residues. This chain's CDR3 is CASSLALAGATRGTPYF. DNA of the CDR3: TGTGCCAGCAGCTTAGCGCTAGCGGGGGCTACGAGGGGTACCCCGTACTTC.

This clonotype was recorded many times. This chain uses TRBV24-1 with TRBJ2-1; 8 bases are shared with TRBD2. The CDR3 is 18 amino acids. Germline CDR1 reads KGHDR; CDR2 reads SFDVKD. Trimming took 4 bases from V and 2 from J; bases not matched to a gene: 12. The DNA of the CDR3 is TGTGCCACCAGTGACTCTGGGGGGGCGGGAGGAACCTACAATGAGCAGTTCTTC. Its protein is CATSDSGGAGGTYNEQFF.

This clonotype was counted ten times or more. This rearrangement joins TRBV2 to TRBJ2-7; possible D gene TRBD1, 6 bases. CDR3 length equals 16 residues. The V and J ends lost 7 bases and 2 bases respectively, with 21 bases between them. The germline gives CDR1 SNHLY, CDR2 FYNNEI. The CDR3 DNA reads TGTGCCAGCACTAACTCCCGGGACACCGATACCTACGAGCAGTACTTC. Protein: CASTNSRDTDTYEQYF.

This clonotype showed up many times. This rearrangement joins TRBV12-3 or TRBV12-4 to TRBJ1-5, with D possibly TRBD1 on 5 matching bases. This CDR3 region has 14 residues. Trimming stripped 4 bases from V and 7 bases from J, with 14 bases between. The CDR3 is CASSSRVEGQPQHF. CDR3 sequence (DNA): TGTGCCAGCAGTTCCCGAGTCGAGGGGCAGCCCCAGCATTTT.

The V and J genes are TRBV29-1 and TRBJ1-3; 9 nucleotides align to TRBD1. The CDR3 is 14 amino acids. In germline, CDR1 is SQVTM, CDR2 ANQGSEA. The V segment lost 5 bases and the J segment 2 bases; nucleotides outside the gene matches: 4. CDR3 in amino acids: CSVQQGATGNTIYF. Written as DNA, the CDR3 is TGCAGCGTTCAACAGGGGGCGACTGGAAACACCATATATTTT.

At least ten counts were recorded for this clonotype. The rearrangement uses TRBV6-1 and TRBJ2-2; the match to TRBD1 covers 9 bases. The germline V gene encodes CDR1 MNHNS and CDR2 SASEGT. The CDR3 spans 15 residues. V lost 2 bases and J lost 6; bases outside the gene matches: 4. The CDR3 region has the DNA TGTGCCAGCAGTGAATTGAGACAGGGGGCCGGGGAGCTGTTTTTT. It translates to CASSELRQGAGELFF.

To note about this clonotype: The conserved final phenylalanine or tryptophan is absent from the CDR3, which likely points to a read error. The chain joins TRBV11-3 to TRBJ2-7; TRBD2 agrees at 7 bases. J was trimmed by 2 bases and V by 6 bases; bases with no gene match: 7. CDR3 length: 14 residues. Germline CDR1 and CDR2: SGHNT and YENEEA. The DNA of the CDR3 is TGTGCCAGCAGTTTATCTAGCGGCGCCTACGAGCAGTACTTA. Its translation: CASSLSSGAYEQYL.